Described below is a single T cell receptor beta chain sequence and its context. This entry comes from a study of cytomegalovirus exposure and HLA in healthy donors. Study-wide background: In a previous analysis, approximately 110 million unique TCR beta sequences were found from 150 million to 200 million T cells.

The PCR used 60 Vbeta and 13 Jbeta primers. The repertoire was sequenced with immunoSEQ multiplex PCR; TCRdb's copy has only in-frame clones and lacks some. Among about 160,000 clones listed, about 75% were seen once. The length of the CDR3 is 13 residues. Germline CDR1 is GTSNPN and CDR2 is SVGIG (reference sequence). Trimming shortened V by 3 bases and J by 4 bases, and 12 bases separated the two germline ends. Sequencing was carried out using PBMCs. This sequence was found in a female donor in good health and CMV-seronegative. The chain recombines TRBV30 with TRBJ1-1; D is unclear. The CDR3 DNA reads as TGTGCCTGGAGGATCAAGCGGTCCACTGAAGCTTTCTTT. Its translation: CAWRIKRSTEAFF.